Each of the 26 T cell receptor beta chains below was sequenced from the same sample in a study of blood T cell repertoires in COVID-19. The data were produced by immunoSEQ multiplex PCR, yet TCRdb's version contains in-frame clones alone and is incomplete. The table includes around 230,000 clones, about nine tenths detected once. Input material: PBMCs or T cells enriched from blood (not recorded which). The source of these receptors is a woman aged 25 to 39 who had recovered from COVID-19.

The genes are TRBV7-9 and TRBJ1-4; 11 positions match TRBD1. Germline CDR1 reads SEHNR; CDR2 reads FQNEAQ (reference sequence). There are 14 residues in the CDR3. V lost 5 bases to trimming and J lost 6 bases; unmatched junction nucleotides: 2. The CDR3 is CASSLGQGDEKLFF. CDR3 sequence (DNA): TGTGCCAGCAGCCTGGGACAGGGGGATGAAAAACTGTTTTTT.

As for this clone: This specimen includes other DNA sequences encoding the same CDR3. The CDR3 DNA is TGTGCCAGCAGCGTCACGGGGAACACTGAAGCTTTCTTT. Its protein is CASSVTGNTEAFF. This sequence joins TRBV9 and TRBJ1-1; D is unresolved. V gave up 2 bases and J gave up 1 base, with 6 bases separating them. The CDR3 extends over 13 amino acids. The V gene's germline CDR1 is SGDLS and CDR2 YYNGEE.

The chain couples TRBV6-2 or TRBV6-3 to TRBJ1-2; 10 nucleotides match TRBD1. Germline V gene sequence: CDR1 MNHEY, CDR2 SVGEGT. This CDR3 has 15 amino acids. V dropped 4 bases and J dropped 2; count of bases not matched to a gene: 4. For the CDR3, the DNA is TGTGCCAGCAGTTCCCGGACAGGGGGGAACTATGGCTACACCTTC. Its protein product is CASSSRTGGNYGYTF.

The J gene is TRBJ2-2, the V gene TRBV21-1; TRBD2 was called by the table and not checked on the DNA. TRBV21-1 is a documented pseudogene. CDR3 length: 18 amino acids. CDR3 coding DNA: TGTGCCAGCAGCAAAGCATGCAGCCGGGATAAGAACACCGGGGAGCTGTTTTTT. Residues: CASSKACSRDKNTGELFF.

The chain recombines TRBV27 with TRBJ1-6, with 9 bases fitting TRBD1. The trim removed 5 bases at V and 8 bases at J, leaving 10 bases unmatched. This CDR3 region has 16 residues. The germline V gene encodes CDR1 MNHEY and CDR2 SMNVEV (reference sequence). The CDR3 bases are TGTGCCAGCAGTGCACGCCCCGGGACAGGGTATTCACCCCTCCACTTT. Translated, it gives CASSARPGTGYSPLHF.

V and J are TRBV14 and TRBJ2-1; no firm D call. This CDR3 region has 14 residues. Per the germline V gene, CDR1 is SGHDN and CDR2 is FVKESK. V was clipped by 1 base and J by 1 base, with 5 bases between them. The CDR3 spells CASSQVMSYNEQFF. The CDR3, as DNA: TGTGCCAGCAGCCAAGTCATGTCCTACAATGAGCAGTTCTTC.

The chain carries TRBV7-2 and TRBJ2-1; 7 positions match TRBD2. After removal of 3 bases from V and 5 bases from J, the junction contained 7 bases not matched to a gene. CDR1 SGHTA and CDR2 FQGNSA come from the germline V gene. CDR3 size: 15 residues. The CDR3 loop reads CASSFLPGTNNEQFF. The CDR3 nucleotides read TGTGCCAGCAGCTTCCTACCCGGGACTAACAATGAGCAGTTCTTC.

The chain links TRBV5-6 to TRBJ1-2, with 10 bases lining up with TRBD1. The germline V gene encodes CDR1 SGHDT and CDR2 YYEEEE. J was trimmed by 8 bases and V by 4 bases; bases with no gene match: 5. The CDR3 consists of 13 residues. CDR3 nucleotide sequence: TGTGCCAGCAGCCGGGACAGGGGCCGGGGCTACACCTTC. Its protein is CASSRDRGRGYTF.

This clone appeared once. The chain carries TRBV6-2 or TRBV6-3 and TRBJ1-2, with D unclear. V lost 5 bases and J lost 1, with 14 bases in between. Looked up from germline, CDR1 is MNHEY and CDR2 is SVGEGT. CDR3 size: 15 residues. This chain's CDR3 is CASSNEAPLNYGYTF. In DNA, the CDR3 is TGTGCCAGCAGTAATGAAGCCCCCCTTAACTATGGCTACACCTTC.

The chain is built from TRBV3-1 (or the pseudogene TRBV3-2) and TRBJ2-7; 9 bases map to TRBD1. This CDR3 region has 13 residues. Germline-derived CDR1 and CDR2 are LGHDT and YNNKEL (reference sequence). V gave up 6 bases and J gave up 5 bases; unmatched junction bases: 5. The CDR3 DNA is TGTGCCAGCAGACGACAGGGGGACCACGAGCAGTACTTC. Translating it yields CASRRQGDHEQYF.

The V gene is TRBV7-9, the J gene TRBJ1-6; TRBD1 is a possible D gene (5 bases). The CDR3 is 12 amino acids. V lost 5 bases and J 14 bases, leaving 13 bases between the germline ends. In germline, CDR1 is SEHNR, CDR2 FQNEAQ (reference sequence). The CDR3 here is CASSPGGWALHF. The CDR3 DNA is TGTGCCAGCAGCCCGGGGGGTTGGGCCCTCCACTTT.

The chain is built from TRBV4-1 and TRBJ2-3; 11 positions match TRBD2. V lost 1 base to trimming and J lost 5 bases; unmatched junction nucleotides: 5. The germline CDR1 and CDR2 sequences are MGHRA and YSYEKL. The CDR3 covers 16 residues. CDR3 nucleotide sequence: TGCGCCAGCAGCCAAGCCCTGGGACTAGCGGAAGATACGCAGTATTTT. Protein sequence: CASSQALGLAEDTQYF.

This chain links TRBV9 with TRBJ2-7; a weak D match, TRBD2 (5 bases). The CDR3 is 14 residues long. Germline V gives CDR1 SGDLS, CDR2 YYNGEE. V lost 0 bases to trimming and J lost 2 bases, with 9 bases between them. The DNA for the CDR3 is TGTGCCAGCAGCGTAGATGAGGGTGCCTACGAGCAGTACTTC. Translation gives CASSVDEGAYEQYF.

The rearrangement uses TRBV29-1 and TRBJ2-3, with TRBD2 matching over 7 bases. Germline CDR1 is SQVTM and CDR2 is ANQGSEA. V lost 7 bases, J lost 0 bases, and 4 bases stayed unmatched. The CDR3 has 13 residues. DNA for the CDR3: TGCAGCGCTGCGGGGGTTAGCACAGATACGCAGTATTTT. Amino acids: CSAAGVSTDTQYF.

The rearrangement uses TRBV7-2 and TRBJ1-5; 9 positions agree with TRBD1. The length of the CDR3 is 15 residues. V gave up 1 base and J gave up 5 bases; unmatched junction bases: 3. Germline CDR1 is SGHTA and CDR2 is FQGNSA. CDR3 sequence (DNA): TGTGCCAGCAGCTTAGAGGGACAGGGCTATCAGCCCCAGCATTTT. Translating gives CASSLEGQGYQPQHF.

The chain has TRBV6-5 and TRBJ2-1, with D perhaps matching TRBD2 (5 bases). CDR1 is MNHEY, CDR2 SVGAGI, per germline. V was pared by 6 bases and J by 4 bases, with 16 bases between. This CDR3 comprises 15 residues. Here the CDR3 reads CASRRTHSSYNEQFF. The DNA for the CDR3 is TGTGCCAGCAGGCGGACTCATTCATCTTACAATGAGCAGTTCTTC.

This chain joins TRBV12-3 or TRBV12-4 and TRBJ1-1, with 8 positions matching TRBD1. CDR3 length equals 13 residues. The V gene end was trimmed by 5 bases and the J gene end by 8 bases; junction bases not matched to a gene: 7. The CDR3: CASSATNRGEAFF. The CDR3 DNA sequence: TGTGCCAGCAGTGCCACCAACAGGGGGGAAGCTTTCTTT.

The chain links TRBV10-3 to TRBJ2-3; a weak D match, TRBD2 (6 bases). The CDR3 covers 15 residues. CDR1 is ENHRY, CDR2 SYGVKD, per germline. The ends were cut back, 8 bases at V and 0 bases at J, with 15 bases in the middle. This chain's CDR3 is CAIAPARGSTDTQYF. The CDR3 nucleotides are TGTGCCATCGCCCCGGCTCGGGGGAGCACAGATACGCAGTATTTT.

The genes are TRBV7-8 and TRBJ2-1; maybe TRBD2 (6 bases). CDR3 length: 14 amino acids. Per the germline V gene, CDR1 is SGHVS and CDR2 is FQNEAQ. V lost 1 base to trimming and J lost 9 bases, with 13 bases between them. The CDR3 nucleotides are TGTGCCAGCAGCTTAGGTTCCCCTAGCGCTGAGCAGTTCTTC. It translates to CASSLGSPSAEQFF.

This rearrangement joins TRBV7-8 to TRBJ2-1, with 7 positions matching TRBD1. This CDR3 spans 13 amino acids. V was clipped by 5 bases and J by 5 bases; unmatched bases: 3. Germline CDR1 is SGHVS and CDR2 is FQNEAQ. The CDR3 region is CASSVDRDNEQFF. The CDR3 region has the DNA TGTGCCAGCAGCGTCGACAGGGACAATGAGCAGTTCTTC.

The gene calls are TRBV5-1 and TRBJ2-5; 8 nucleotides line up with TRBD2. CDR3 length: 13 residues. The V and J ends lost 7 bases and 2 bases, in that order; junction bases with no gene match: 4. Germline CDR1 SGHRS, CDR2 YFSETQ. In nucleotides, the CDR3 is TGCGCCAGCCGATTAGCGGGGCAAGAGACCCAGTACTTC. The encoded protein is CASRLAGQETQYF. The whole variable domain, filled in from reference TRBV5-1 and TRBJ2-5, reads KAGVTQTPRYLIKTRGQQVTLSCSPISGHRSVSWYQQTPGQGLQFLFEYFSETQRNKGNFPGRFSGRQFSNSRSEMNVSTLELGDSALYLCASRLAGQETQYFGPGTRLLVL.

This chain joins TRBV7-6 and TRBJ1-1; D call uncertain. Trimming took off 0 bases at V and 6 bases at J, with 11 bases between the two ends. CDR1 and CDR2 from the germline V gene are SGHVS and FNYEAQ. This CDR3 has 14 amino acids. CDR3 sequence: CASSLASGNSEAFF. CDR3 nucleotide sequence: TGTGCCAGCAGCTTAGCTTCAGGTAATTCTGAAGCTTTCTTT.

V is TRBV28 and J is TRBJ1-4, with D perhaps matching TRBD1 (6 bases). Germline V gives CDR1 MDHEN, CDR2 SYDVKM. Trimming removed 6 bases at V and 10 bases at J, with 18 bases between. CDR3 length: 14 residues. This chain's CDR3 is CASSRGQTWGKLFF. The CDR3 region has the DNA TGTGCCAGCAGCCGTGGACAGACGTGGGGAAAACTGTTTTTT.

The gene calls are TRBV27 and TRBJ1-2, with TRBD1 matching 7 bases. This CDR3 spans 13 amino acids. Germline V gene data show CDR1 as MNHEY and CDR2 as SMNVEV (reference sequence). J lost 4 bases, V lost 5 bases, and 4 bases had no gene match. The CDR3 sequence is CASSVNRGYGYTF. CDR3 coding DNA: TGTGCCAGCAGTGTTAACAGGGGCTATGGCTACACCTTC.

This chain joins TRBV3-1 (or the pseudogene TRBV3-2) and TRBJ2-3, with 13 bases matching TRBD2. Per the germline V gene, CDR1 is LGHDT and CDR2 is YNNKEL (reference sequence). V trimming: 2 bases; J trimming: 4 bases; junction bases outside the gene matches: 6. The CDR3 runs to 17 residues. The CDR3 DNA reads TGTGCCAGCAGCCAACCCAGGACTAGCGGGGGTTCAGATACGCAGTATTTT. It specifies CASSQPRTSGGSDTQYF.

This chain links TRBV19 with TRBJ2-1; D possibly corresponds to TRBD1 (6 bases). The V gene lost 7 bases and the J gene lost 6 bases, with 16 bases spanning the gap. Germline V gene lookup returns CDR1 LNHDA and CDR2 SQIVND (reference sequence). The CDR3 extends over 14 amino acids. CDR3 protein: CASTTGQWSNEQFF. Written as DNA, the CDR3 is TGTGCCAGTACCACCGGACAGTGGAGCAATGAGCAGTTCTTC. The full variable domain, rest sourced from reference TRBV19 and TRBJ2-1, is DGGITQSPKYLFRKEGQNVTLSCEQNLNHDAMYWYRQDPGQGLRLIYYSQIVNDFQKGDIAEGYSVSREKKESFPLTVTSAQKNPTAFYLCASTTGQWSNEQFFGPGTRLTVL.